This T cell receptor beta chain was identified during a study of blood T cells in healthy people across ages (dated by TCRdb to the mid-2010s). For context, the study as a whole: Template switching captured roughly one uniquely barcoded TCR beta cDNA molecule per two T cells in model experiments. The study analyzed two additional independent replicas of 1 million unique cDNA reads from the same blood draw for two donors, one aged 18 to 30 and one aged 80 or older. Donors were grouped into four age groups: young (average 16 years), middle-aged (under 40), aged (around 62) and long-lived (around 80). To avoid experimental bias, donors of different ages were randomly spread across the sequencing lanes. To track age-related changes in TCR beta repertoire diversity, the study relied on deep sequencing normalized with unique cDNA molecular identifiers.

As to this clonotype: It lacks a known antigen. Per-base quality was not reported, and no clone a single base away is much larger than it.

What the research found in general, with its limitations: Compared with the aged group, the long-lived group had more naive CD4+ T cells, fewer expanded clones and increased TCR diversity, suggesting age selection. Conclusive comparison of naive and antigen-experienced compartments was prevented by the profiling of bulk unsorted PBMCs. Observed TCR beta diversity correlated strongly with the percentage of naive T cells measured by flow cytometry. Estimates of total diversity based on one million sequenced T cells were considered lower bounds and underestimates. The CMV infection status of donors was not known, potentially confounding age-related changes in expanded clonotypes. Observed TCR beta diversity per million T cells fell roughly linearly with age, and a significant reduction was already apparent by age about 43.

The library was produced with 5' RACE. Sequencing used an Illumina HiSeq 2500. A second PCR of roughly 7 to 11 cycles was run with a J-beta primer mix and a sample-barcoded 5' primer. Each TCR beta cDNA molecule received a unique molecular identifier from a template-switch 5' adaptor carrying 12 random nucleotides. At least 2.5 million CDR3-containing paired-end reads were obtained from each sample. First-strand cDNA synthesis was performed from all RNA using the Mint cDNA synthesis kit, with priming by a TRBC-specific oligonucleotide. Following uracil-DNA glycosylase treatment, all cDNA underwent a first 18-cycle PCR with the universal primers M1SS and BC2_uni_R. The published analysis was carried out like this. Normalization of each sample was performed by random selection of 1 million high-quality reads, each carrying a distinct molecular identifier. Reads with shared molecular identifiers were discarded instead of being binned into consensus sequences. MiTCR, run with a Q25 quality threshold and the strictest error-elimination algorithm, handled CDR3 identification, clonotype clustering and error correction. Lower-bound total TCR beta diversity was estimated with a nonparametric unseen species model using Euler transformation. The public reads were run again by TCRdb, first through fastp at Q25 and then through MiXCR, and only productive beta chains were kept. Every CDR3 protein is listed once, alongside the most common genes and DNA of its rows. TCRdb assigned the V and J calls; the authors' analysis was not used. The sample table holds around 620,000 distinct CDR3 sequences, of which about 25% were seen once. Clones ranked in the top ten supply roughly 20% of the sample.

There are 14 amino acids in the CDR3, from cysteine to phenylalanine inclusive. The sequence is cut down to CDR3 DNA, 42 bases in frame from base 1. The germline V gene provides CDR1 SGHTA and CDR2 FQGNSA. Germline trimming: 7 bases from V, 7 bases from J; junction bases outside gene matches: 10. The approximately 41 donors, aged about 6 to 95 years, were systemically healthy Caucasian individuals from Russia. Each donor gave about 9.7 milliliters of peripheral blood, drawn into EDTA-treated Vacutainer tubes. Ficoll-Paque density-gradient centrifugation was used to isolate PBMCs, with at least 6 million obtained per sample. Total RNA, at least 6 micrograms per sample, was extracted from PBMCs with Trizol reagent. The percentages of naive CD45RAhigh/CD27high T cells were determined by flow cytometry on a PBMC aliquot from every donor.

Sample: blood. The TCR originated in a woman aged 70-85 years in good health. The rearranged segments are TRBV7-2 and TRBJ2-3, with TRBD2 matching 8 junction bases. The CDR3 region has the sequence CASTHDGTRNTQYF. The DNA sequence is given as TGTGCCAGCACGCACGACGGGACTAGAAATACGCAGTATTTT.